The clone carrying this T cell receptor beta chain was found a few times. Unique molecular identifiers were incorporated into the prepared TCRbeta library. MiXCR was run by TCRdb on the PCR reads, yielding one entry per CDR3 protein. The sample yields about 230,000 distinct CDR3 sequences, 8% to 9.5% seen once. The sample originates from a study of T-cell reconstitution after alpha-beta-depleted transplantation in children. Trimming removed 5 bases from V and 2 bases from J; junction bases left unmatched: 10. The CDR3 is 16 residues long. CDR1 DFQATT and CDR2 SNEGSKA come from the germline V gene (reference sequence).

This chain connects TRBV20-1 to TRBJ2-5; 11 bases map to TRBD2. This specimen consisted of PBMCs from the stem cell graft donor, obtained from the stem cell graft. The source of this sequence is a human donor who donated a stem cell graft to a child with acute lymphoblastic leukemia. The CDR3 bases are TGCAGTGCTGCCACGCCGGGACTAGCGGAGCAAGAGACCCAGTACTTC. As protein: CSAATPGLAEQETQYF.